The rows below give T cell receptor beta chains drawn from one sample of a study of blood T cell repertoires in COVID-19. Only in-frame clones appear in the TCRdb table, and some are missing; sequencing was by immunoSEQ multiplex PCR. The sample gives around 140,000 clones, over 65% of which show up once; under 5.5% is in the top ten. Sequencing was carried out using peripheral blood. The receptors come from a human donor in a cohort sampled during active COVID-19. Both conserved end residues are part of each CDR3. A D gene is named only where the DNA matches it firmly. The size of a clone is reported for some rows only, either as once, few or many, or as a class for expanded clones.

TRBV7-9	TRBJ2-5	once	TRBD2	CASRGLAGVLETQYF	TGTGCCAGCAGGGGACTAGCGGGAGTGCTGGAGACCCAGTACTTC
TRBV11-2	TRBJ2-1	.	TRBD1	CASSLRTGFNEQFF	TGTGCCAGCAGCTTGCGGACAGGGTTCAATGAGCAGTTCTTC
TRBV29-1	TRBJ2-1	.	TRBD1	CSVGQGARNEQFF	TGCAGCGTTGGCCAGGGGGCGCGGAATGAGCAGTTCTTC
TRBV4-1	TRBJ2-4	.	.	CASSQDNGRAKNIQYF	TGCGCCAGCAGCCAAGATAACGGTAGAGCCAAAAACATTCAGTACTTC
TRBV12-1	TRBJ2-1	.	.	CASNPIRDYQYNEQFF	TGTGCCAGCAACCCAATACGGGACTATCAATACAATGAGCAGTTCTTC
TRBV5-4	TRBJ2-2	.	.	CASSLGPEGETGELFF	TGTGCCAGCAGCTTAGGGCCGGAGGGCGAAACCGGGGAGCTGTTTTTT
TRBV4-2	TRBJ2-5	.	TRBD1	CASSQSSWAGGADVQYF	TGTGCCAGCAGCCAATCATCATGGGCAGGGGGTGCCGACGTCCAGTACTTC
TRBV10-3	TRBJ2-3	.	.	CATGGSGTDTQYF	TGTGCCACCGGGGGTAGCGGCACAGATACGCAGTATTTT
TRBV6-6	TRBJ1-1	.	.	CASSPPTTGYLNTEAFF	TGTGCCAGCAGTCCCCCTACGACTGGGTATTTGAACACTGAAGCTTTCTTT
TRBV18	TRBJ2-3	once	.	CASSAGAVGTDTQYF	TGTGCCAGCTCAGCGGGGGCGGTTGGCACAGATACGCAGTATTTT
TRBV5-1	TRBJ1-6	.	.	CASSLETLNSPLHF	TGCGCCAGCAGCTTGGAGACTTTAAATTCACCCCTCCACTTT
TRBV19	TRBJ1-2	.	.	CASSPLGTTNYGYTF	TGTGCCAGTAGCCCCCTCGGGACAACTAACTATGGCTACACCTTC
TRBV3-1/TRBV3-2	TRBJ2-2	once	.	CASSQEQGTPTGELFF	TGTGCCAGCAGCCAAGAACAGGGTACTCCCACCGGGGAGCTGTTTTTT
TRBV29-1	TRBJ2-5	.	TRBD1	CSAGQGPGETQYF	TGCAGCGCCGGACAGGGGCCGGGGGAGACCCAGTACTTC
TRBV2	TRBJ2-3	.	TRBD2	CASSEASGTNTDTQYF	TGTGCCAGCAGTGAAGCTAGCGGGACAAACACAGATACGCAGTATTTT
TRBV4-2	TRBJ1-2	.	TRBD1	CASSQKDRGTYGYTF	TGTGCCAGCAGCCAAAAAGACAGGGGAACCTATGGCTACACCTTC
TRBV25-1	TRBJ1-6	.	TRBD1	CASSERDRKNSPLHF	TGTGCCAGCAGTGAACGGGACAGAAAAAATTCACCCCTCCACTTT
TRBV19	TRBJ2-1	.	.	CASSISENNEQFF	TGTGCCAGTAGTATAAGTGAGAACAATGAGCAGTTCTTC
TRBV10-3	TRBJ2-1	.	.	CAIRGDLPEQFF	TGTGCCATCAGAGGGGACTTGCCTGAGCAGTTCTTC
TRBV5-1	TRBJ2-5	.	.	CASSPGETQYF	TGCGCCAGCTCCCCGGGGGAGACCCAGTACTTC
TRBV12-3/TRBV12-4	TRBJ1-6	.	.	CASSQGLSPLHF	TGTGCCAGCAGTCAGGGATTGTCACCCCTCCACTTT
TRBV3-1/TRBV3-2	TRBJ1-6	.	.	CASSQEIGGNSPLHF	TGTGCCAGCAGCCAAGAGATCGGGGGGAATTCACCCCTCCACTTT
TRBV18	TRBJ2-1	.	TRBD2	CASSGTSGAGEQFF	TGTGCCAGCTCTGGGACTAGCGGAGCGGGGGAGCAGTTCTTC
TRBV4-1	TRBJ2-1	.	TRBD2	CASSSPRASGGPDEQFF	TGCGCCAGCAGCTCCCCGAGGGCTAGCGGGGGGCCCGATGAGCAGTTCTTC
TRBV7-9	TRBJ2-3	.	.	CASSSPPDSTDTQYF	TGTGCCAGCAGCTCCCCCCCGGACTCAACAGATACGCAGTATTTT
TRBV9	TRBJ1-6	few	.	CASSPRREEAYNSPLHF	TGTGCCAGCAGCCCCCGGAGGGAGGAAGCCTATAATTCACCCCTCCACTTT
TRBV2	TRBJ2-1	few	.	CASSVARGSYNEQFF	TGTGCCAGCAGTGTGGCCAGGGGCTCCTACAATGAGCAGTTCTTC
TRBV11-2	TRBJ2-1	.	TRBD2	CASSRTSGSYNEQFF	TGTGCCAGCAGCCGAACTAGCGGGAGTTACAATGAGCAGTTCTTC
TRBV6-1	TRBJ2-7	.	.	CASSEINRIGEQYF	TGTGCCAGCAGTGAAATAAACAGGATCGGGGAGCAGTACTTC
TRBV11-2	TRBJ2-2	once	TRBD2	CASSLELAGGRTGELFF	TGTGCCAGCAGCTTAGAACTAGCGGGAGGGCGTACCGGGGAGCTGTTTTTT
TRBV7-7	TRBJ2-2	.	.	CASSRQTNTGELFF	TGTGCTAGCAGCCGACAGACGAACACCGGGGAGCTGTTTTTT
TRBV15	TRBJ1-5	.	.	CATSLGQGLDLGQPQHF	TGTGCCACCAGCCTTGGGCAGGGTCTTGATCTGGGTCAGCCCCAGCATTTT
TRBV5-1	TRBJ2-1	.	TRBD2	CASSSSSGRVGDEQFF	TGCGCCAGCAGCTCCTCTAGCGGCAGGGTAGGCGATGAGCAGTTCTTC
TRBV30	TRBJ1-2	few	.	CAWSKRVYGYTF	TGTGCCTGGAGTAAGAGGGTCTATGGCTACACCTTC
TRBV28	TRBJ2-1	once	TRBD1	CASTENNQGVNEQFF	TGTGCCAGCACCGAAAATAACCAGGGGGTCAATGAGCAGTTCTTC
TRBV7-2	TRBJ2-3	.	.	CASSLVSSGSTDTQYF	TGTGCCAGCAGCTTAGTGTCCAGCGGCAGCACAGATACGCAGTATTTT
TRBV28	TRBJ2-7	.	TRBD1	CASSGAPGTGGRREQYF	TGTGCCAGCAGTGGGGCCCCCGGGACAGGGGGTCGTCGCGAGCAGTACTTC
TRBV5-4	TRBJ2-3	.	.	CASSSPGREGTDTQYF	TGTGCCAGCAGCTCGCCCGGCAGGGAAGGCACAGATACGCAGTATTTT
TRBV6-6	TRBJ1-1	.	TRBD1	CASNKGQGPGGAFF	TGTGCCAGCAATAAAGGACAGGGACCGGGAGGAGCTTTCTTT